The rows below give T cell receptor beta chains drawn from one sample of a study of blood T cell repertoires in COVID-19. Clones were sequenced by immunoSEQ multiplex PCR, and TCRdb holds only the in-frame ones, with some missing. This table holds about 180,000 clones, over 75% found once. Sequenced material: PBMCs or T cells enriched from blood (not recorded which). The source is a woman between 45 and 65 years old who had recovered from COVID-19. The CDR3 runs from the conserved cysteine through the conserved F or W. D genes are given only for firm matches. Clone size appears in some rows only: once, few, many, or a class for an expanded clone.

v_call	cdr3_length	d_call	clone_size	j_call	cdr3_aa	cdr3_nt
TRBV30	11	TRBD1	-	TRBJ2-1	CALLTGREQFF	TGTGCCCTCCTGACAGGGCGGGAGCAGTTCTTC
TRBV2	17	TRBD2	-	TRBJ2-3	CASSDGGTSGVTDTQYF	TGTGCCAGCAGTGATGGGGGAACTAGCGGAGTCACAGATACGCAGTATTTT
TRBV5-1	16	TRBD2	-	TRBJ2-7	CASSPGLGLAVYEQYF	TGCGCCAGCAGCCCTGGCCTAGGACTAGCGGTCTACGAGCAGTACTTC
TRBV5-1	16	TRBD2	once	TRBJ2-3	CASRVGTSGLTDTQYF	TGCGCCAGCAGGGTAGGGACTAGCGGACTCACAGATACGCAGTATTTT
TRBV5-1	14	TRBD2	-	TRBJ2-7	CASRIGEGPYEQYF	TGCGCCAGCAGGATCGGGGAGGGCCCCTACGAGCAGTACTTC
TRBV4-1	15	TRBD1	-	TRBJ1-1	CASKDRERAGAEAFF	TGCGCCAGCAAGGACAGGGAACGTGCGGGTGCTGAAGCTTTCTTT
TRBV7-2	15	TRBD1	few	TRBJ2-1	CASSLVATGGNEQFF	TGTGCCAGCAGCTTAGTCGCGACAGGGGGCAATGAGCAGTTCTTC
TRBV28	19	-	-	TRBJ1-2	CASSLFFRDKPATIHGYTF	TGTGCCAGCAGTTTATTCTTTCGGGACAAACCGGCAACGATACATGGCTACACCTTC
TRBV5-1	16	-	-	TRBJ1-4	CASSLGRGGEVEKLFF	TGCGCCAGCAGCTTGGGTCGTGGGGGCGAGGTTGAAAAACTGTTTTTT
TRBV9	17	-	-	TRBJ2-2	CASSHPVREANTGELFF	TGTGCCAGCAGCCACCCTGTGCGGGAAGCGAACACCGGGGAGCTGTTTTTT
TRBV13	12	-	-	TRBJ1-1	CASSLGRTEAFF	TGTGCCAGCAGCTTAGGGCGGACTGAAGCTTTCTTT
TRBV4-1	13	-	-	TRBJ2-5	CASSQEGRGTQYF	TGCGCCAGCAGCCAAGAGGGAAGGGGGACCCAGTACTTC
TRBV23-1	16	TRBD1	-	TRBJ2-7	CASSQSKGQGANEQYF	TGCGCCAGCAGTCAATCGAAGGGGCAGGGGGCAAACGAGCAGTACTTC
TRBV24-1	12	-	-	TRBJ2-7	CAKNRNFYEQYF	TGTGCCAAGAACAGGAACTTCTACGAGCAGTACTTC
TRBV4-3	15	TRBD2	-	TRBJ2-2	CASSQGVAGAGELFF	TGCGCCAGCAGCCAAGGGGTAGCGGGCGCAGGGGAGCTGTTTTTT
TRBV2	16	TRBD2	-	TRBJ2-2	CASSDLAGGRTGELFF	TGTGCCAGCAGTGACCTAGCGGGAGGTCGGACCGGGGAGCTGTTTTTT
TRBV5-1	13	TRBD2	-	TRBJ2-1	CASSWGLANEQFF	TGCGCCAGCAGCTGGGGACTAGCTAATGAGCAGTTCTTC
TRBV29-1	15	-	-	TRBJ2-1	CSRHRGPRGNNEQFF	TGCAGCCGGCACAGGGGTCCGCGGGGAAACAATGAGCAGTTCTTC
TRBV27	14	TRBD2	-	TRBJ2-3	CASRAGVTADTQYF	TGTGCCAGCAGGGCGGGAGTCACAGCAGATACGCAGTATTTT
TRBV4-3	18	TRBD2	-	TRBJ2-1	CASSQDRTSGGNYNEQFF	TGCGCCAGCAGCCAAGATAGGACTAGCGGGGGGAACTACAATGAGCAGTTCTTC
TRBV15	16	-	-	TRBJ2-1	CATSRATGGAYNEQFF	TGTGCCACCAGCAGAGCCACTGGCGGGGCCTACAATGAGCAGTTCTTC
TRBV12-5	14	-	-	TRBJ1-2	CASGLGTSPRGYTF	TGTGCTAGTGGTCTCGGGACAAGCCCACGGGGCTACACCTTC
TRBV19	17	-	-	TRBJ1-1	CASSIMAGQTMNTEAFF	TGTGCCAGTAGTATTATGGCAGGACAAACCATGAACACTGAAGCTTTCTTT
TRBV7-9	16	-	-	TRBJ1-2	CASSLGGQLANYGYTF	TGTGCCAGCAGCTTAGGAGGACAGTTAGCTAACTATGGCTACACCTTC
TRBV11-2	16	TRBD1	-	TRBJ2-2	CASSSLRDRVAGELFF	TGTGCCAGCAGCTCACTTCGAGACAGGGTTGCCGGGGAGCTGTTTTTT
TRBV18	17	-	-	TRBJ1-1	CASSPQTTLTVRPEAFF	TGTGCCAGCTCACCACAGACAACCTTGACAGTCCGACCTGAAGCTTTCTTT
TRBV2	18	-	-	TRBJ1-6	CASSGGPGKSSYNSPLHF	TGTGCCAGCAGCGGGGGACCGGGCAAGAGCTCCTATAATTCACCCCTCCACTTT
TRBV19	12	TRBD1	-	TRBJ1-2	CASSWDRRGYTF	TGTGCCAGTAGCTGGGACAGAAGGGGCTACACCTTC
TRBV12-3/TRBV12-4	12	-	-	TRBJ2-1	CASSLRDNEQFF	TGTGCCAGCAGTTTACGGGACAATGAGCAGTTCTTC
TRBV11-3	13	-	-	TRBJ1-2	CASSFWGGDGYTF	TGTGCCAGCAGCTTTTGGGGCGGAGATGGCTACACCTTC
TRBV6-5	12	-	-	TRBJ1-1	CASGERYTEAFF	TGTGCCAGCGGGGAGAGATACACTGAAGCTTTCTTT
TRBV15	16	-	-	TRBJ2-7	CATSRNKGESSYEQYF	TGTGCCACCAGCAGAAATAAGGGGGAGAGCTCCTACGAGCAGTACTTC
TRBV28	14	-	-	TRBJ1-2	CASSPPGLWYGYTF	TGTGCCAGCAGTCCCCCGGGACTTTGGTATGGCTACACCTTC